These T cell receptor beta chains were read from a single sample in a study of shared clonotypes between healthy human individuals. Profiled with immunoSEQ multiplex PCR; TCRdb holds only in-frame clones, not every one. The data hold 2.3 million or so clones, with approximately 93% observed a single time. Sequencing was done on a sample of naive CD4+ T cells from PBMCs. These receptors were collected from a man aged 18 to 30 in good health. Some clones in this sample may be carry-over from other donors' samples. CDR3s include the opening cysteine and the closing phenylalanine or tryptophan. The D gene is left open where the match is weak. A row's size may be missing; if present it is once, few, many or a size class.

TRBV15,-,-,TRBJ2-7,CATSRDPSTGYEQYF,TGTGCCACCAGCAGAGACCCATCGACGGGCTACGAGCAGTACTTC
TRBV9,-,once,TRBJ1-5,CASSYGTRQPQHF,TGTGCCAGCAGCTATGGGACCCGGCAGCCCCAGCATTTT
TRBV28,-,-,TRBJ2-7,CAIRPGGDPLEQYF,TGTGCCATTCGCCCCGGGGGTGATCCCCTCGAGCAGTACTTC
TRBV27,-,-,TRBJ1-2,CASSSHRTEYYGYTF,TGTGCCAGCAGTTCCCATCGGACAGAATACTATGGCTACACCTTC
TRBV5-1,-,-,TRBJ1-2,CASSSRSALKSYGYTF,TGCGCCAGCAGCTCCCGATCGGCCCTAAAGTCGTATGGCTACACCTTC
TRBV29-1,-,once,TRBJ2-1,CSGRTSLYNEQFF,TGCAGCGGCAGGACTTCCCTTTACAATGAGCAGTTCTTC
TRBV7-9,-,-,TRBJ1-2,CASSLGAGRGGPNYTF,TGTGCCAGCAGCTTAGGGGCTGGCAGGGGCGGGCCAAACTACACCTTC
TRBV5-6,-,-,TRBJ1-2,CASSLRTAGFDLF,TGTGCCAGCAGCTTGAGAACAGCCGGGTTTGACCTCTTC
TRBV19,TRBD1,once,TRBJ1-2,CASSNFGTANYGYTF,TGTGCCAGTAGTAACTTCGGGACAGCTAACTATGGCTACACCTTC
TRBV28,-,-,TRBJ2-7,CASSLPGYEQYF,TGTGCCAGCAGTCTCCCCGGGTACGAGCAGTACTTC
TRBV6-5,-,once,TRBJ2-5,CASSYSVRAETQYF,TGTGCCAGCAGTTACTCCGTCAGGGCAGAGACCCAGTACTTC
TRBV28,TRBD2,once,TRBJ2-3,CASSTAGGTDTQYF,TGTGCCAGCAGTACAGCGGGAGGCACAGATACGCAGTATTTT
TRBV4-1,TRBD1,-,TRBJ2-2,CASSQGRQGDTGELFF,TGCGCCAGCAGCCAAGGCCGACAGGGGGACACCGGGGAGCTGTTTTTT
TRBV11-3,-,-,TRBJ2-5,CASSSDRLGTQYF,TGTGCCAGCAGCTCGGACCGATTGGGGACCCAGTACTTC
TRBV15,TRBD1,-,TRBJ2-6,CATSRDRGRVPSGANVLTF,TGTGCCACCAGCAGGGACAGGGGGCGCGTCCCCTCTGGGGCCAACGTCCTGACTTTC
TRBV15,-,-,TRBJ1-2,CATSRDRAYGYTF,TGTGCCACCAGCAGAGATCGGGCGTATGGCTACACCTTC
TRBV18,-,-,TRBJ1-3,CASSPMGPQAGNTIYF,TGTGCCAGCTCACCAATGGGGCCCCAGGCTGGAAACACCATATATTTT
TRBV5-1,-,-,TRBJ2-7,CASSGMGDLYEQYF,TGCGCCAGCAGCGGGATGGGGGACCTCTACGAGCAGTACTTC
TRBV19,-,-,TRBJ1-2,CALRAGWGYTF,TGTGCCCTCCGGGCAGGCTGGGGCTACACCTTC
TRBV5-4,-,-,TRBJ2-2,CASSSPTRSTGELFF,TGTGCCAGCAGCTCCCCGACTAGATCCACCGGGGAGCTGTTTTTT
TRBV30,TRBD2,-,TRBJ2-1,CAGRGASSGRWYNEQFF,TGTGCCGGACGAGGGGCCTCTAGCGGGAGATGGTACAATGAGCAGTTCTTC
TRBV5-4,-,-,TRBJ2-1,CASSLTDEQFF,TGTGCCAGCAGCTTAACTGATGAGCAGTTCTTC